These 4 T cell receptor beta chains originate from one sample sequenced in a study of post-analysis software for immune sequencing data. Broader study findings: When patients were compared with controls, a handful of TRBV segments were more frequent, TRBV5-6, TRBV5-1 and TRBV20-1 among them.

Antigen specificity for these receptors is unknown. Researchers reported that TCR beta cDNA libraries carried unique molecular identifiers. TCRdb processed the PCR reads anew with MiXCR; each CDR3 protein has one entry. Of about 260,000 distinct CDR3 sequences listed, about 40% are singletons. Sample: blood. These receptors were collected from a girl aged 5-17 years with multiple sclerosis.

This clonotype was picked up many times. This chain connects TRBV6-1 to TRBJ1-2, with 10 bases fitting TRBD1. CDR1 and CDR2 (germline): MNHNS, SASEGT. The CDR3 spans 14 residues. V trimming: 4 bases; J trimming: 4 bases; junction bases outside the gene matches: 3. The CDR3 loop reads CASSATGGSYGYTF. Here the CDR3 DNA reads TGTGCCAGCAGTGCGACAGGGGGCTCCTATGGCTACACCTTC.

V is TRBV5-1 and J is TRBJ1-4; the match to TRBD1 covers 7 bases. This CDR3 contains 15 residues. J lost 8 bases, V lost 4 bases, and 11 bases had no gene match. In germline, CDR1 is SGHRS, CDR2 YFSETQ. The CDR3 DNA is TGCGCCAGCAGCAAGGACAGGCCGTCTGAAGAAAAACTGTTTTTT. Its protein is CASSKDRPSEEKLFF.

V usage is TRBV20-1 and J usage is TRBJ1-2, with D maybe TRBD1 (5 bases). This CDR3 is 15 amino acids long. V lost 6 bases to trimming and J lost 0 bases, with 17 bases between them. Germline V CDR1 and CDR2: DFQATT, SNEGSKA (reference sequence). The CDR3 sequence is CSANPGPSSNYGYTF. CDR3 sequence (DNA): TGCAGTGCCAACCCGGGACCGTCTTCTAACTATGGCTACACCTTC.

This clonotype occurred many times. The chain employs TRBV4-1 and TRBJ1-2, with 7 bases lining up with TRBD1. Germline assignment: CDR1 MGHRA and CDR2 YSYEKL. V shed 2 bases, J shed 6 bases, and the junction held 12 bases outside the gene matches. This CDR3 has 16 amino acids. The CDR3, as DNA: TGCGCCAGCAGCCAACCCCGCAGGGGGTTTGCTGATGGCTACACCTTC. This sequence encodes CASSQPRRGFADGYTF.